The T cell receptor beta chain under discussion was sequenced for a study of cytomegalovirus exposure and HLA in healthy donors. Across the study: As released early, the data held 70 million to 100 million unique TCRs from HLA-typed donors.

Germline assignment: CDR1 SGHRS and CDR2 YFSETQ. The CDR3 has 14 amino acids. Between the trimmed V and J ends, which lost 0 bases and 9 bases, there was a span of 13 bases. On this clone itself: What it recognizes is unknown.

Both 60 Vbeta primers and 13 Jbeta primers went into the PCR. Sequencing used immunoSEQ multiplex PCR; TCRdb keeps in-frame clones, though not all of them. Here the sample spans roughly 130,000 clones, more than 80% being singletons. Study-wide results and caveats: It was reportedly the case that the classifier diagnosed cytomegalovirus status with high specificity and sensitivity.

Sequences were obtained from PBMCs. The TCR sequence derives from a man aged 35-49 years in good health and CMV-seronegative. J is TRBJ2-1 and V is TRBV5-1; tentatively, D is TRBD2 (6 bases). The CDR3 sequence: CASSLGGEDLEQFF. The DNA for the CDR3 is TGCGCCAGCAGCTTGGGGGGGGAGGACCTTGAGCAGTTCTTC.